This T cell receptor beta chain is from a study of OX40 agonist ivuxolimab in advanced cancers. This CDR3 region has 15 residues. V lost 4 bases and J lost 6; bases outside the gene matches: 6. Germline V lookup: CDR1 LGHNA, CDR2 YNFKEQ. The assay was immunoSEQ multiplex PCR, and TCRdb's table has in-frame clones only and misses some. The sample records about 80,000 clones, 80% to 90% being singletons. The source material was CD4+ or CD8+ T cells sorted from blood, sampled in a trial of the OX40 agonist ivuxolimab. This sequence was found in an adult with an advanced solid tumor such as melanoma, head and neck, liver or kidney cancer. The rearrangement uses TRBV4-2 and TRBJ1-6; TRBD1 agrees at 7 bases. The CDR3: CASSRGQSLNSPLHF. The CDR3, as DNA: TGTGCCAGCAGCCGGGGACAGTCCCTTAATTCACCCCTCCACTTT.